What follows are 4 T cell receptor beta chains derived from one specimen sequenced in a study of blood T cells in healthy people across ages. PCR was performed a second time for roughly 7 to 11 cycles using a sample-barcoded 5' primer and a J-beta primer mix. MiXCR was run by TCRdb on the 5' RACE reads, yielding one entry per CDR3 protein. The data show around 750,000 distinct CDR3 sequences, 40% to 65% seen once. The specimen sequenced was blood. These receptors all stem from an elderly man in good health.

V and J are TRBV6-4 and TRBJ1-2, with 9 bases lining up with TRBD1. The germline V gene has CDR1 MRHNA and CDR2 SNTAGT. This CDR3 region has 14 residues. Trimming removed 8 bases from V and 5 bases from J; junction bases left unmatched: 9. CDR3 coding DNA: TGTGCCAGCGCCCGGACAGGGGCGGGGTATGGCTACACCTTC. Translating gives CASARTGAGYGYTF.

This sequence joins TRBV27 and TRBJ2-3; either TRBD1 or TRBD2 may fit D (5 bases each). V was cut by 3 bases and J by 14 bases, with 15 bases left in between. This CDR3 is built from 12 residues. Germline V CDR1 and CDR2: MNHEY, SMNVEV (reference sequence). The CDR3, as DNA: TGTGCCAGCAGTTTCGTGGGGGAATACGCGTATTTT. The encoded protein is CASSFVGEYAYF.

The chain couples TRBV7-2 to TRBJ1-5, with D possibly TRBD1 on 6 matching bases. The CDR3 is made up of 16 amino acids. Trimming shortened V by 5 bases and J by 6 bases, and 20 bases separated the two germline ends. CDR1 is SGHTA and CDR2 is FQGNSA in the germline V gene. The DNA for the CDR3 is TGTGCCAGCAGCCTACGGACAGCTTCGGGTAGTCAGCCCCAGCATTTT. This codes for CASSLRTASGSQPQHF.

The chain joins TRBV29-1 to TRBJ1-1; weak D call: TRBD1 (5 bases). Germline-derived CDR1 and CDR2 are SQVTM and ANQGSEA. V was clipped by 3 bases and J by 4 bases, with 15 bases between them. The CDR3 is 14 amino acids. The CDR3 coding sequence is TGCAGCGTTGAGCTCCCAGGGTCGAGCACTGAAGCTTTCTTT. Translation gives CSVELPGSSTEAFF.